This T cell receptor (beta chain) was observed in a study of tumor-infiltrating lymphocytes in primary liver carcinoma. About this clonotype itself: Its cognate antigen is unknown. The junction departs from germline at one end; a sequencing error may be responsible.

From roughly 0.5 ug total RNA, TCR beta cDNA was generated with a primer in the constant region. Three nested multiplex PCR rounds, a slightly modified ARM-PCR method, built the TCR beta libraries. A C-beta reverse primer was combined with TRBV1-TRBV30 forward primers in the first two PCR rounds, and each round had roughly 9 cycles. A single record per CDR3 protein comes from TCRdb applying MiXCR to the multiplex PCR reads. The repertoire consists of fewer than 150,000 distinct CDR3 sequences, with 55% to 75% occurring once and the leading ten covering around 9.3%. Study-wide points: Between tumor regions, pairs overlapped more than tumor-adjacent and tumor-blood pairs did.

Germline V gene sequence: CDR1 SQVTM, CDR2 ANQGSEA. CDR3 length equals 17 residues. Bulk tissue was left unsorted, and RNA and DNA were co-extracted from roughly 20-30 mg of it. The clonotype comes from a woman aged 55-69 years with primary liver carcinoma and hepatitis B virus infection. The chain recombines TRBV29-1 with TRBJ2-1, with 10 bases fitting TRBD2. Sample: liver tumor tissue from sampling region 1. The subset was: tumor region T1, superior pole. The CDR3 loop reads CGVEWMSASGSLDEQFF. The CDR3 nucleotides are TGCGGCGTTGAATGGATGTCGGCTAGCGGGAGTTTGGACGAGCAGTTCTTC.